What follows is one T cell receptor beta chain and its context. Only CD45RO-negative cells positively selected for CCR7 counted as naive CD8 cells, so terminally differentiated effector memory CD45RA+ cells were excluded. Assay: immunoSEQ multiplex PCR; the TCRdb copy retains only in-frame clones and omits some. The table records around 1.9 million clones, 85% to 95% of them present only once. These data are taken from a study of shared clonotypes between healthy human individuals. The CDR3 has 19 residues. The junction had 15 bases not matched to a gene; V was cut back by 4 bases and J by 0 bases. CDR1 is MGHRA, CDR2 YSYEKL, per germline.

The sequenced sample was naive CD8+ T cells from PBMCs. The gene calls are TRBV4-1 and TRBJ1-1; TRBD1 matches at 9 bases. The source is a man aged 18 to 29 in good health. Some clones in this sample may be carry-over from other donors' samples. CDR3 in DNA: TGCGCCAGCAGCCTTTGGACAGGGGATCTCGGGGCCATGAACACTGAAGCTTTCTTT. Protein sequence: CASSLWTGDLGAMNTEAFF.